These 10 T cell receptor beta chains share one sample of origin, sequenced in a study of blood T cell repertoires in COVID-19. TCRdb's copy holds only in-frame clones and misses some; the assay was immunoSEQ multiplex PCR. The sample has about 80,000 clones; 65% to 85% are singletons. Sequencing used peripheral blood. The receptors here all came from a man aged 55 to 70 with active or convalescent COVID-19.

The chain is built from TRBV6-2 or TRBV6-3 and TRBJ2-3; TRBD1 agrees at 7 bases. Trimming took 2 bases from V and 1 from J; bases not matched to a gene: 6. CDR1 and CDR2 (germline): MNHEY, SVGEGT. The CDR3 totals 16 residues. The CDR3 loop reads CASSYRQGIGTDTQYF. The CDR3 nucleotides read TGTGCCAGCAGTTACCGACAGGGTATAGGCACAGATACGCAGTATTTT.

The rearrangement uses TRBV25-1 and TRBJ2-3, with TRBD1 matching 7 bases. In germline, CDR1 is MGHDK, CDR2 SYGVNS. The CDR3 has 13 residues. V was pared by 5 bases and J by 6 bases, with 5 bases of the junction left unmatched. CDR3 sequence: CASSSTGPDTQYF. The CDR3 nucleotides are TGTGCCAGCAGTTCGACAGGGCCGGATACGCAGTATTTT.

This chain links TRBV5-1 with TRBJ1-6; 10 bases are a match to TRBD1. The CDR3 has 16 residues. The germline V gene has CDR1 SGHRS and CDR2 YFSETQ. V was clipped by 2 bases and J by 7 bases; unmatched bases: 6. This chain's CDR3 is CASSFGTTGGNSPLHF. The CDR3 bases are TGCGCCAGCAGCTTTGGAACGACAGGGGGCAATTCACCCCTCCACTTT.

This clone was detected once. The chain recombines TRBV19 with TRBJ1-3; unclear D gene. Between the trimmed V and J ends, which lost 7 bases and 0 bases, there was a span of 13 bases. The CDR3 has 15 residues. The germline gives CDR1 LNHDA, CDR2 SQIVND (reference sequence). The CDR3 spells CASISGQISGNTIYF. CDR3 sequence (DNA): TGTGCCAGTATTAGTGGGCAGATCTCTGGAAACACCATATATTTT. The entire variable domain, with the rest obtained from reference TRBV19 and TRBJ1-3, is as follows: DGGITQSPKYLFRKEGQNVTLSCEQNLNHDAMYWYRQDPGQGLRLIYYSQIVNDFQKGDIAEGYSVSREKKESFPLTVTSAQKNPTAFYLCASISGQISGNTIYFGEGSWLTVV.

The J gene is TRBJ1-3, the V gene TRBV7-2; D possibly corresponds to TRBD1 (6 bases). The CDR3 extends over 14 amino acids. In germline, CDR1 is SGHTA, CDR2 FQGNSA. V gave up 3 bases and J gave up 7 bases, with 13 bases separating them. The CDR3: CASSLGQGGNTIYF. The CDR3, as DNA: TGTGCCAGCAGCTTGGGACAAGGTGGGAACACCATATATTTT. The full variable domain, with the rest looked up from reference TRBV7-2 and TRBJ1-3, is GAGVSQSPSNKVTEKGKDVELRCDPISGHTALYWYRQSLGQGLEFLIYFQGNSAPDKSGLPSDRFSAERTGGSVSTLTIQRTQQEDSAVYLCASSLGQGGNTIYFGEGSWLTVV.

The chain uses TRBV27 and TRBJ2-7; the D gene is possibly TRBD2 (5 bases). Germline values: CDR1 MNHEY, CDR2 SMNVEV (reference sequence). V was pared by 2 bases and J by 0 bases, with 11 bases between. This CDR3 contains 15 residues. CDR3: CASSLDGIYSYEQYF. As DNA, the CDR3 is TGTGCCAGCAGTTTAGACGGGATCTACTCCTACGAGCAGTACTTC.

The V and J genes are TRBV11-2 and TRBJ2-5; D gene uncertain. The V end was cut by 2 bases, the J end by 5 bases, with 15 bases between. From germline, CDR1 is SGHAT and CDR2 FQNNGV. The CDR3 spans 15 residues. CDR3 sequence: CASSLLAGRVETQYF. The CDR3 region has the DNA TGTGCCAGCAGCTTATTGGCAGGTAGAGTGGAGACCCAGTACTTC.

This sequence joins TRBV5-1 and TRBJ1-3, with 7 nucleotides matching TRBD1. CDR1 and CDR2 (germline): SGHRS, YFSETQ. V was clipped by 4 bases and J by 0 bases; unmatched bases: 4. This CDR3 has 15 amino acids. The CDR3 DNA is TGCGCCAGCAGCCCGGGACAGAGCTCTGGAAACACCATATATTTT. It encodes CASSPGQSSGNTIYF.

The chain has TRBV7-2 and TRBJ1-5; TRBD1 agrees at 7 bases. This CDR3 has 15 residues. Germline lookup yields CDR1 SGHTA and CDR2 FQGNSA. V gave up 3 bases and J gave up 4 bases; unmatched junction bases: 6. The CDR3: CASSFPTGQNQPQHF. The DNA for the CDR3 is TGTGCCAGCAGCTTCCCGACAGGGCAGAATCAGCCCCAGCATTTT.

V and J are TRBV9 and TRBJ1-1; D call uncertain. The CDR3 contains 15 residues. Per the germline V gene, CDR1 is SGDLS and CDR2 is YYNGEE. Trimming took off 4 bases at V and 2 bases at J, with 15 bases between the two ends. CDR3 region: CASSPSGVSNTEAFF. Here the CDR3 DNA reads TGTGCCAGCAGCCCCAGCGGGGTTTCTAACACTGAAGCTTTCTTT.